The 27 T cell receptor beta chains reported below all come from one sample, sequenced in a study of CD8+CD57+ T cells in acquired aplastic anemia. Genomic DNA, the template, was used for profiling of the TCR beta VDJ and CDR3. TCRdb reprocessed the reads with MiXCR, giving one entry per CDR3 protein. The data hold around 180,000 distinct CDR3 sequences, with approximately 48% observed a single time. Flow cytometry had shown expanded CD8+CD57+ cells in the patients chosen for sequencing. Sequenced: sorted CD4+, CD8+, or CD8+CD57+ T cells (not recorded which) from PBMCs. The receptors were sampled from a human donor with aplastic anemia.

This clonotype was detected only once. The chain combines TRBV9 with TRBJ2-2, with D tentatively TRBD2 (5 bases). The length of the CDR3 is 16 residues. Trimming removed 3 bases from V and 0 bases from J, with 12 bases in between. Germline assignment: CDR1 SGDLS and CDR2 YYNGEE. For the CDR3, the DNA is TGTGCCAGCAGCGCCCAATGGACTTCGAACACCGGGGAGCTGTTTTTT. Its protein is CASSAQWTSNTGELFF.

In this sample, this clonotype turned up many times. The chain uses TRBV7-6 and TRBJ2-1; 7 bases align to TRBD2. This CDR3 comprises 17 residues. The ends lost 0 bases at V and 0 bases at J; junction bases unmatched: 5. The germline gives CDR1 SGHVS, CDR2 FNYEAQ. CDR3 DNA sequence: TGTGCCAGCAGCTTAGCGCTGGGGGGGAGCTCCTACAATGAGCAGTTCTTC. This translates into CASSLALGGSSYNEQFF.

The chain uses TRBV28 and TRBJ2-3, with 9 bases matching TRBD1. CDR1 and CDR2 (germline): MDHEN, SYDVKM. This CDR3 contains 14 residues. Trimming cost V 5 bases and J 5 bases; bases outside gene matches: 5. CDR3 amino acids: CASSTGGLRDTQYF. Here the CDR3 DNA reads TGTGCCAGCAGTACAGGGGGCTTACGAGATACGCAGTATTTT.

CDR3 sequence reads: CASKQRGGMGGYTF. As DNA, the CDR3 is TGTGCCAGCAAGCAGAGGGGTGGAATGGGAGGCTACACCTTC. This chain joins TRBV12-3 or TRBV12-4 and TRBJ1-2, with D perhaps TRBD1 (5 bases). The V end was cut by 7 bases, the J end by 8 bases, with 20 bases between. The CDR3 extends over 14 amino acids.

The chain uses TRBV27 and TRBJ2-1, with a weak D call TRBD2 (7 bases). The germline gives CDR1 MNHEY, CDR2 SMNVEV (reference sequence). This CDR3 region has 15 residues. V shed 7 bases and J shed 8 bases, with 21 bases lying between them. This chain's CDR3 is CASNQGPWGGDEQFF. The DNA of the CDR3 is TGTGCCAGCAATCAGGGGCCGTGGGGGGGGGATGAGCAGTTCTTC.

The CDR3 sequence is CASSTGAGESGNTIYF. In DNA form, the CDR3 reads TGTGCCAGCAGCACCGGAGCGGGGGAGTCGGGAAACACCATATATTTT. The chain uses TRBV4-2 and TRBJ1-3, with D perhaps TRBD1 (5 bases). Trimming cost V 5 bases and J 4 bases, with 18 bases left between them. The length of the CDR3 is 16 residues. Germline V gene sequence: CDR1 LGHNA, CDR2 YNFKEQ.

A word on this clonotype: One base away lies a much larger clone, so this may be a sequencing read error. The V and J genes are TRBV2 and TRBJ2-2; D tentatively fits TRBD1 or TRBD2 (5 bases each). The CDR3 runs to 14 residues. Germline V gene lookup returns CDR1 SNHLY and CDR2 FYNNEI. The CDR3 region has the DNA TGTGCCAGCAGACTGGACACCAACACCAGGGAGCTGTCTTTT. This gives the protein CASRLDTNTRELSF.

The rearrangement uses TRBV10-3 and TRBJ1-1; the D is unclear. This CDR3 has 11 amino acids. Trimming removed 8 bases from V and 8 bases from J, with 12 bases in between. Germline V gene lookup returns CDR1 ENHRY and CDR2 SYGVKD. The CDR3 region has the DNA TGTGCCATCGGAGCCCCCCCCGAAGCTTTCTTT. This sequence encodes CAIGAPPEAFF.

The chain carries TRBV6-2 or TRBV6-3 and TRBJ2-1; 8 bases match TRBD2. This CDR3 comprises 12 residues. The ends lost 2 bases at V and 12 bases at J; junction bases unmatched: 3. Germline V CDR1 and CDR2: MNHEY, SVGEGT. This CDR3 is CASSYPGGRQFF. In DNA, the CDR3 is TGTGCCAGCAGTTACCCGGGAGGGAGGCAGTTCTTC.

CDR3 in DNA: TGCAGTGCTACCCCAGGCCAATACGAGCAGTACTTC. Amino acids: CSATPGQYEQYF. The chain is built from TRBV20-1 and TRBJ2-7, with unresolved D. The CDR3 contains 12 residues. Germline CDR1 DFQATT, CDR2 SNEGSKA (reference sequence). Trimming shortened V by 4 bases and J by 4 bases, and 11 bases separated the two germline ends.

This clonotype was seen a few times. This chain connects TRBV28 to TRBJ1-2; the D is unclear. The length of the CDR3 is 13 residues. Germline V gene lookup returns CDR1 MDHEN and CDR2 SYDVKM. Between the trimmed V and J ends, which lost 6 bases and 5 bases, there was a span of 13 bases. For the CDR3, the DNA is TGTGCCAGCAGAACCCCTGTCTTGTATGGCTACACCTTC. Its protein is CASRTPVLYGYTF.

This clonotype has a count of ten or more. This chain's CDR3 is CATSPDRAELFF. CDR3 sequence (DNA): TGTGCCACCAGCCCGGACAGGGCTGAGCTGTTTTTT. This chain joins TRBV15 and TRBJ2-2; 8 bases align to TRBD1. The CDR3 totals 12 residues. Germline CDR1 reads LNHNV; CDR2 reads YYDKDF (reference sequence). V shed 5 bases and J 11 bases; nucleotides not matched to a gene: 4.

This clonotype appeared a few times. The chain joins TRBV25-1 to TRBJ1-2, with a tentative D call TRBD1 (6 bases). The CDR3 contains 15 residues. V gave up 8 bases and J gave up 1 base, with 17 bases separating them. Germline CDR1 and CDR2: MGHDK and SYGVNS. CDR3 sequence (DNA): TGTGCCAGCCGTCCAGGGACAAATTTTAACTATGGCTACACCTTC. This gives the protein CASRPGTNFNYGYTF.

This clonotype occurred many times. The V and J genes are TRBV6-4 and TRBJ1-6, with a tentative D call TRBD1 (5 bases). Germline CDR1 MRHNA, CDR2 SNTAGT. The CDR3 consists of 14 residues. Trimming left V 3 bases short and J 6 bases short, with 9 bases between. The CDR3 loop reads CASSESGINSPLHF. CDR3 DNA sequence: TGTGCCAGCAGTGAATCAGGGATTAATTCACCCCTCCACTTT.

This clonotype came up a few times. A much bigger clone sits one base away, suggesting this may be a read error. CDR3 protein: CASSSHDRAEQYF. The CDR3 nucleotides are TGCGCCAGCAGCTCCCACGACAGGGCCGAGCAGTACTTC. The rearrangement uses TRBV5-1 and TRBJ2-7; 7 nucleotides line up with TRBD1. J gave up 6 bases and V 3 bases, and 6 bases lay outside the gene matches. The germline V gene has CDR1 SGHRS and CDR2 YFSETQ. This CDR3 has 13 amino acids.

In its sample, this clonotype was seen many times. The genes are TRBV6-5 and TRBJ1-1, with D perhaps TRBD1 (5 bases). CDR1 and CDR2 from the germline V gene are MNHEY and SVGAGI. This CDR3 has 14 amino acids. V dropped 4 bases and J dropped 6 bases, with 15 bases sitting between them. The CDR3 sequence: CASSSRGNSAEAFF. DNA for the CDR3: TGTGCCAGCAGTTCGCGGGGCAACAGCGCTGAAGCTTTCTTT.

This sequence joins TRBV27 and TRBJ2-1; 10 nucleotides line up with TRBD2. There are 17 residues in the CDR3. The germline V gene encodes CDR1 MNHEY and CDR2 SMNVEV (reference sequence). V trimming: 5 bases; J trimming: 2 bases; junction bases outside the gene matches: 9. The CDR3 loop is CASSPRETSGPYNEQFF. In DNA, the CDR3 is TGTGCCAGCAGTCCCCGCGAGACTAGCGGGCCCTACAATGAGCAGTTCTTC.

The V call is TRBV20-1, the J call TRBJ1-2; weak D call: TRBD1 (6 bases). The V end lost 0 bases, the J end lost 6 bases, and 11 bases lay between the germline ends. This CDR3 region has 13 residues. Germline CDR1 and CDR2: DFQATT and SNEGSKA (reference sequence). Here the CDR3 reads CSARDPGADGYTF. Here the CDR3 DNA reads TGCAGTGCTAGAGATCCGGGGGCGGATGGCTACACCTTC.

This clonotype appeared many times. The J gene is TRBJ1-2, the V gene TRBV6-1; D gene unclear. V was cut by 6 bases and J by 4 bases, with 12 bases left in between. Germline V gene lookup returns CDR1 MNHNS and CDR2 SASEGT. The CDR3 is made up of 13 amino acids. CDR3 residues: CASSPTELYGYTF. The CDR3 DNA reads TGTGCCAGCAGCCCGACGGAGCTCTATGGCTACACCTTC.

Details on this clonotype: A much larger clone sits a single nucleotide away, making a read error possible. CDR3 in DNA: TGTGCCAGCAGTTACGGGGGACAGTTGGACACCGGTTTACTCCTCCACTTT. Translation gives CASSYGGQLDTGLLLHF. The genes are TRBV6-5 and TRBJ1-6; TRBD1 matches at 7 bases. V shed 2 bases and J 15 bases; nucleotides not matched to a gene: 19. Germline CDR1 reads MNHEY; CDR2 reads SVGAGI. The CDR3 consists of 17 residues.

The CDR3 loop is CAISGRTGTYEQYF. The CDR3 nucleotides read TGTGCCATCAGTGGGAGGACAGGGACCTACGAGCAGTACTTC. This chain uses TRBV10-3 with TRBJ2-7; TRBD1 aligns across 8 bases. The CDR3 has 14 residues. Germline lookup yields CDR1 ENHRY and CDR2 SYGVKD. V was clipped by 4 bases and J by 2 bases; unmatched bases: 4.

The genes are TRBV7-2 and TRBJ2-5; 10 bases map to TRBD1. This CDR3 is 14 amino acids long. V was clipped by 5 bases and J by 7 bases; unmatched bases: 7. Germline CDR1 and CDR2: SGHTA and FQGNSA. The CDR3 is CASSALGDRGTQYF. The CDR3 bases are TGTGCCAGCAGCGCTTTGGGGGACAGGGGGACCCAGTACTTC. Filled out from reference TRBV7-2 and TRBJ2-5, the complete variable domain reads GAGVSQSPSNKVTEKGKDVELRCDPISGHTALYWYRQSLGQGLEFLIYFQGNSAPDKSGLPSDRFSAERTGGSVSTLTIQRTQQEDSAVYLCASSALGDRGTQYFGPGTRLLVL.

The chain employs TRBV7-8 and TRBJ1-1; TRBD1 matches 7 bases. Germline CDR1 SGHVS, CDR2 FQNEAQ. V was pared by 0 bases and J by 4 bases, with 8 bases of the junction left unmatched. The CDR3 contains 16 residues. CDR3 bases: TGTGCCAGCAGCTTAGCAAGGGGGCGCTTGGGCACTGAAGCTTTCTTT. This codes for CASSLARGRLGTEAFF.

This clonotype has only one observation. The chain carries TRBV3-1 and TRBJ2-7; D gene uncertain. From germline, CDR1 is LGHDT and CDR2 YNNKEL (reference sequence). The CDR3 contains 13 residues. V lost 4 bases to trimming and J lost 3 bases, with 10 bases between them. CDR3 bases: TGTGCCAGCAGCCCCGGCTGGGGCTACGAGCAGTACTTC. Its translation is CASSPGWGYEQYF.

A note on this clonotype: The germline gene is not matched at one end of the junction; a read error may be the cause. The rearrangement uses TRBV7-7 and TRBJ1-4; TRBD1 might be the D (6 bases). In germline, CDR1 is SSHAT, CDR2 FNYEAQ (reference sequence). The CDR3 totals 13 residues. The CDR3 coding sequence is TGTGCTAGCAGCCTGGACAGTAATGAAAAACTGTTTTTT. Translated, it gives CASSLDSNEKLFF. The variable domain in full, with the rest retrieved from reference TRBV7-7 and TRBJ1-4, is GAGVSQSPRYKVTKRGQDVTLRCDPISSHATLYWYQQALGQGPEFLTYFNYEAQPDKSGLPSDRFSAERPEGSISTLTIQRTEQRDSAMYRCASSLDSNEKLFFGSGTQLSVL.

The chain combines TRBV7-9 with TRBJ2-7, with D perhaps being TRBD1 or TRBD2 (5 bases each). With 8 bases removed from V and 2 bases from J, the gap between germline ends came to 13 bases. The CDR3 contains 13 residues. Germline V CDR1 and CDR2: SEHNR, FQNEAQ (reference sequence). The chain's CDR3 is CASVRDGAYEQYF. The DNA of the CDR3 is TGTGCCAGCGTACGGGACGGAGCCTACGAGCAGTACTTC.

As to this clonotype: This may be a read error: a much more frequent sequence differs by one nucleotide. V gene TRBV6-2 or TRBV6-3 combines with J gene TRBJ1-5; D remains ambiguous. This CDR3 region has 16 residues. Germline assignment: CDR1 MNHEY and CDR2 SVGEGT. V shed 2 bases and J shed 0 bases, with 11 bases lying between them. CDR3 loop: CASSYPDGGSNQPQHF. The DNA for the CDR3 is TGTGCCAGCAGTTACCCGGACGGAGGTAGCAATCAGCCCCAGCATTTT.